This T cell receptor (beta chain) comes out of a study of T-cell reconstitution after alpha-beta-depleted transplantation in children. For TCRbeta, the library was prepared with unique molecular identifiers. One entry per CDR3 protein results from TCRdb running MiXCR on the PCR reads. The data show around 200,000 distinct CDR3 sequences, about 8.2% seen once. Germline CDR1 and CDR2: SGHAT and FQNNGV. V was shortened by 2 bases and J by 0 bases, with 17 bases between the two germline ends. There are 17 residues in the CDR3. Regarding the study as a whole: T-cell counts and diversity were attributed mostly to newly produced T cells one year after transplant. After transplant, high TCRbeta diversity at day 60 in some patients arose from surviving recipient T cells and thymic progenitors. Roughly two months post-transplant, alpha-beta T cells reportedly originated from several hundred graft clones that had expanded.

As for this clonotype: Its cognate antigen is unknown.

The sequences come from PBMCs, mostly from graft donor cells, collected 360 days after TCRalphabeta/CD19-depleted stem cell transplant. The rearrangement uses TRBV11-2 and TRBJ2-7, with D possibly matching TRBD2 (6 bases). The clonotype comes from a male patient aged 2 to 9 who had a stem cell transplant for acute myeloid leukemia, so the T cells may come from the graft donor. The CDR3 sequence: CASSLTSPSETSYEQYF. The CDR3 DNA sequence: TGTGCCAGCAGCTTAACCTCCCCTAGCGAAACCTCCTACGAGCAGTACTTC.